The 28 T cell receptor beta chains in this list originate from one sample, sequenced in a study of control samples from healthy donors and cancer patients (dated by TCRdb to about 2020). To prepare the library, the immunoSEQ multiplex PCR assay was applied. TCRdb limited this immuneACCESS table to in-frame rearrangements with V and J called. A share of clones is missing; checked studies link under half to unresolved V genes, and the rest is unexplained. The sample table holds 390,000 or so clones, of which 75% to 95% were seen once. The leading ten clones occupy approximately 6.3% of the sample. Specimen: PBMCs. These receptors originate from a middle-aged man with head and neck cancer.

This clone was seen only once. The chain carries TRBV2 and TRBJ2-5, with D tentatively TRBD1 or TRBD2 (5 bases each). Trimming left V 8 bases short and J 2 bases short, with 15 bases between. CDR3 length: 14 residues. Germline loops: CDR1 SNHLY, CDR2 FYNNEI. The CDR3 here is CASGGTGRQETQYF. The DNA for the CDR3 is TGTGCCAGCGGGGGTACGGGACGGCAAGAGACCCAGTACTTC.

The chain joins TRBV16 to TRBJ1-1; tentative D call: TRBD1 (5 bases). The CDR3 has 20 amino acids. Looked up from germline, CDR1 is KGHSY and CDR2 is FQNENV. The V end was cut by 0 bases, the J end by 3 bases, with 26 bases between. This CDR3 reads CASSQSGGKGEVGWDTEAFF. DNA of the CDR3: TGTGCCAGCAGCCAATCCGGGGGTAAGGGTGAGGTCGGATGGGACACTGAAGCTTTCTTT.

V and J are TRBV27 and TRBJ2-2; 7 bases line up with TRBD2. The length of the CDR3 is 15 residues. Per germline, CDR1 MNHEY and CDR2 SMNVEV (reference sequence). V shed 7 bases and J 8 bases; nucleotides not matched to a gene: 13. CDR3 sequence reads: CASKGTIPFQGELFF. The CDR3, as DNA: TGTGCCAGCAAAGGGACTATCCCTTTCCAGGGGGAGCTGTTTTTT.

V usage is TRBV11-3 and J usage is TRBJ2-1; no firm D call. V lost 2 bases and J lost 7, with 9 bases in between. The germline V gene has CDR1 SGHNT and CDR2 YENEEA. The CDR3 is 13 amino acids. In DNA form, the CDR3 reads TGTGCCAGCAGCTTACAAAGATTTAATGAGCAGTTCTTC. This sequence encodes CASSLQRFNEQFF.

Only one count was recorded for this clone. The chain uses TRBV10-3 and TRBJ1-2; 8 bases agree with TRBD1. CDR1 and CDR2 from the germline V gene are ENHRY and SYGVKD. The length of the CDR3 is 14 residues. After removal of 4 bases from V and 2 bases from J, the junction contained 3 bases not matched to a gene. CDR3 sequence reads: CAISGGQVNYGYTF. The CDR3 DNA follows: TGTGCCATCAGTGGGGGACAGGTGAACTATGGCTACACCTTC.

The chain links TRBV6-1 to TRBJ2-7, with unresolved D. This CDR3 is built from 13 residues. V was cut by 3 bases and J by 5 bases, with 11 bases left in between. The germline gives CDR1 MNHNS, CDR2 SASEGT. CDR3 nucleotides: TGTGCCAGCAGTGAGCTGGGGTCCCACGAGCAGTACTTC. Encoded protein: CASSELGSHEQYF.

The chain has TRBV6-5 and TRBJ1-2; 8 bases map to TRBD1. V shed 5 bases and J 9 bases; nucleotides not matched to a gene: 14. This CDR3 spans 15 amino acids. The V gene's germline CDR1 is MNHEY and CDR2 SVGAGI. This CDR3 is CASSKNRDRGISYTF. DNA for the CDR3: TGTGCCAGCAGTAAAAACCGCGACAGGGGAATTAGCTACACCTTC.

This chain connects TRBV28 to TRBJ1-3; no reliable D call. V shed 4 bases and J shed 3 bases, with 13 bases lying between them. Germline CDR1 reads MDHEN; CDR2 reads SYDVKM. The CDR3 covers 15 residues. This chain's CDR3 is CASSSPGGGGNTIYF. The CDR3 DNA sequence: TGTGCCAGCAGTTCGCCCGGTGGAGGTGGAAACACCATATATTTT.

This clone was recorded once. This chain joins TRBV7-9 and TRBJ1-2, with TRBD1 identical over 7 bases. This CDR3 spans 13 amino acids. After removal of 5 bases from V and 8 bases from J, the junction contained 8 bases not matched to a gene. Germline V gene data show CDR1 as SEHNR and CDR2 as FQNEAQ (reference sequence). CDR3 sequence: CASSQLTGEGYTF. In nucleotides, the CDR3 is TGTGCCAGCAGCCAACTCACAGGGGAGGGCTACACCTTC.

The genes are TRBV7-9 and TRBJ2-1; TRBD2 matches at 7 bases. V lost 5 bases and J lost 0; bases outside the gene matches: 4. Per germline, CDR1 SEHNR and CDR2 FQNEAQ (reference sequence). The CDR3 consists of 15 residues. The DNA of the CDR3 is TGTGCCAGCAGCCCAACTAGCGCCTCCTACAATGAGCAGTTCTTC. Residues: CASSPTSASYNEQFF.

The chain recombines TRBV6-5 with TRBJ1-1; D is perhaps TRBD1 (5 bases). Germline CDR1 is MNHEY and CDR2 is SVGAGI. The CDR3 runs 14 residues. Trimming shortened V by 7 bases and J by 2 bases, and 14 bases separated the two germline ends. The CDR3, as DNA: TGTGCCAGCACCTCTCCGGGGGGAAACACTGAAGCTTTCTTT. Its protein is CASTSPGGNTEAFF.

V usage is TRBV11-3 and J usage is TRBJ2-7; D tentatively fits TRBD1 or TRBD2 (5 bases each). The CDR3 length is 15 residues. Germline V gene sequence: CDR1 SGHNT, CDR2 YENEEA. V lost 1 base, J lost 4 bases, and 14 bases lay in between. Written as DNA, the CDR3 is TGTGCCAGCAGCTTAGCCCCGGGACCTTTTTACGAGCAGTACTTC. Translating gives CASSLAPGPFYEQYF.

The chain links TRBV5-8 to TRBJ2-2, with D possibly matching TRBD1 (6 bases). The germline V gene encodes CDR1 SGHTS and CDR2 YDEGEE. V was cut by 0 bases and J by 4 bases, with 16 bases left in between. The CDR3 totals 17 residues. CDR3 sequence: CASSLDQGRFVTGELFF. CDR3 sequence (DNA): TGTGCCAGCAGCTTGGATCAGGGGCGCTTTGTCACCGGGGAGCTGTTTTTT.

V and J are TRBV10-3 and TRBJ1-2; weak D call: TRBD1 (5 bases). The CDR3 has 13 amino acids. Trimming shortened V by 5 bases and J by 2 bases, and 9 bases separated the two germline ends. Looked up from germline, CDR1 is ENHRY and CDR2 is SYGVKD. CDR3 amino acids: CAISLDRNYGYTF. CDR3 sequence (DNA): TGTGCCATCAGTTTAGACAGAAACTATGGCTACACCTTC.

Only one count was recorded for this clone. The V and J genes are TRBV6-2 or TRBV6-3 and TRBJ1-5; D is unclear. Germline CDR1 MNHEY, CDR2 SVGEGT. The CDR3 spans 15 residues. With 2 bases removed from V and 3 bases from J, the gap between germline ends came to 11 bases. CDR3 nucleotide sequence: TGTGCCAGCAGTTACGTCGTGCGTACCAATCAGCCCCAGCATTTT. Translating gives CASSYVVRTNQPQHF.

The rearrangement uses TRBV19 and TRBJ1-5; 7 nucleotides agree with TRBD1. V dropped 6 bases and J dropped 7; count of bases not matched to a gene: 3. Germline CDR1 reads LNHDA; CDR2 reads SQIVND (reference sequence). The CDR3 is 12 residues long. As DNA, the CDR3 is TGTGCCAGTAGGGACAGGAACCAGCCCCAGCATTTT. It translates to CASRDRNQPQHF.

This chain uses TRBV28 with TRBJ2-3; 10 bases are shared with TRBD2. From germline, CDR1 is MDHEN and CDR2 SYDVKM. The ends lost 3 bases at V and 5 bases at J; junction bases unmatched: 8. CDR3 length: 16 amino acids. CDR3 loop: CASSLEAGGAIDTQYF. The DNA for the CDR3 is TGTGCCAGCAGTTTGGAAGCGGGGGGGGCCATAGATACGCAGTATTTT.

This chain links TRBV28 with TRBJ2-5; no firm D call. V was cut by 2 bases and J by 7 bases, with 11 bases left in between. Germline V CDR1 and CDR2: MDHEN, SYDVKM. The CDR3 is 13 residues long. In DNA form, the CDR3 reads TGTGCCAGCAGTTTACAAGCCCCGGGGACCCAGTACTTC. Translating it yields CASSLQAPGTQYF.

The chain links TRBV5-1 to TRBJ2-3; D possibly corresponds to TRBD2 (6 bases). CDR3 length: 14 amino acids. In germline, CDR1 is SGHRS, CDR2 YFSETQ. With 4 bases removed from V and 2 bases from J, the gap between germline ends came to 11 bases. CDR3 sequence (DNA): TGCGCCAGCAGCGGCGGGACGACCACAGATACGCAGTATTTT. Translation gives CASSGGTTTDTQYF.

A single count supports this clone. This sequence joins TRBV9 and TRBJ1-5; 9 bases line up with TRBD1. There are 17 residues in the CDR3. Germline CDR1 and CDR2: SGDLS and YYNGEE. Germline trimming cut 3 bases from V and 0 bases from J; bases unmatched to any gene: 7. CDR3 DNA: TGTGCCAGCAGCGGTGGGACAGGGCCTTATAGCAATCAGCCCCAGCATTTT. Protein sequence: CASSGGTGPYSNQPQHF.

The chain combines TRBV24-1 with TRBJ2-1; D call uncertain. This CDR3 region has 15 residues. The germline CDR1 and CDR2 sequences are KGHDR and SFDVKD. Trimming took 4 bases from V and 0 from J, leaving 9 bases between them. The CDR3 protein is CATSDAQSSYNEQFF. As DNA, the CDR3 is TGTGCCACCAGTGACGCCCAAAGCTCCTACAATGAGCAGTTCTTC.

CDR3 bases: TGTGCCAGCAGTTTCCGGGACTCACAGTTCTTC. It specifies CASSFRDSQFF. This chain joins TRBV12-3 or TRBV12-4 and TRBJ2-1; perhaps TRBD2 as D (6 bases). The V gene lost 3 bases and the J gene lost 13 bases, with 10 bases spanning the gap. The CDR3 length is 11 residues.

DNA for the CDR3: TGCGCCAGCAGTGACGGAACAGATACGCAGTATTTT. As protein: CASSDGTDTQYF. The chain links TRBV10-1 to TRBJ2-3; no definite D call. The ends were cut back, 3 bases at V and 3 bases at J, with 4 bases in the middle. The germline gives CDR1 WNHNN, CDR2 SYGVQD (reference sequence). This CDR3 has 12 amino acids.

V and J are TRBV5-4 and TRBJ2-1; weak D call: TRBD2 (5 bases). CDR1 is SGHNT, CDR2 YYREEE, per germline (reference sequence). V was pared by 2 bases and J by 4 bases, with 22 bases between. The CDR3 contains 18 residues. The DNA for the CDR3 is TGTGCCAGCAGCTTCTTCTCGAGCGGAAGGAGCCCTTACAATGAGCAGTTCTTC. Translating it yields CASSFFSSGRSPYNEQFF.

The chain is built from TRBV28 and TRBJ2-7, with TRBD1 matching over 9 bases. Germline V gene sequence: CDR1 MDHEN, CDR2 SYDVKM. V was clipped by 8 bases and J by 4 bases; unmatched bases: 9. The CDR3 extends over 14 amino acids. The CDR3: CASHPPGQGYEQYF. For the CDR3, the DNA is TGTGCCAGCCACCCCCCGGGACAGGGTTACGAGCAGTACTTC.

The CDR3 region has the DNA TGTGCCAGCAGCTTGACTAGCGGCTCCTACGAGCAGTACTTC. Translating it yields CASSLTSGSYEQYF. This rearrangement joins TRBV5-4 to TRBJ2-7; TRBD2 matches at 8 bases. With V trimmed by 1 base and J by 0 bases, 0 bases remained unmatched. This CDR3 region has 14 residues. Germline CDR1 is SGHNT and CDR2 is YYREEE (reference sequence).

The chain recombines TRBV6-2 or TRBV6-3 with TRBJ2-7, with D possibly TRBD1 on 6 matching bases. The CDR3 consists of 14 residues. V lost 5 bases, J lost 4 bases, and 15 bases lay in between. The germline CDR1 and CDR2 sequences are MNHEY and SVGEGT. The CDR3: CASSKDRLGYEQYF. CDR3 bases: TGTGCCAGCAGTAAAGACAGGCTTGGATACGAGCAGTACTTC.

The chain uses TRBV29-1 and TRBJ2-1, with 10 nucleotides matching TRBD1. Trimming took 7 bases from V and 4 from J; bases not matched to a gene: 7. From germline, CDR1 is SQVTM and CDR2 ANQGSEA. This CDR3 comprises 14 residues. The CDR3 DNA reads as TGCAGCGGAAGGGACAGGGGCCTTTACAATGAGCAGTTCTTC. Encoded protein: CSGRDRGLYNEQFF.